This T cell receptor beta chain is from a study of cytomegalovirus exposure and HLA in healthy donors. Study-wide results and caveats: Equally common other TCR beta chains were less clonally expanded than HLA-associated ones, a later analysis found. 150 to 200 TCR beta chains were listed as cytomegalovirus-associated. HLA allele associations emerged for around 16,000 TCR beta sequences in a later analysis, at 0.05 false discovery rate.

On this clone: Its antigen is unidentified.

The CDR3 spans 13 residues. Germline lookup yields CDR1 GTSNPN and CDR2 SVGIG (reference sequence). The J segment lost 4 bases and the V segment lost 5 bases, leaving 7 bases of the junction unmatched. 13 Jbeta primers and 60 Vbeta primers were used for the PCR. Produced via immunoSEQ multiplex PCR; TCRdb's table is partial and in-frame only. The profile shows about 94,000 clones, more than 60% of them singletons. Material for sequencing was PBMCs. This receptor was obtained from a man aged 25-40 years in good health and CMV-seronegative. The chain has TRBV30 and TRBJ1-2; 7 nucleotides match TRBD1. The DNA of the CDR3 is TGTGCCTGGGTAACGGGGACAGTCTATGGCTACACCTTC. This gives the protein CAWVTGTVYGYTF. Full variable domain (rest looked up from reference TRBV30 and TRBJ1-2): SQTIHQWPATLVQPVGSPLSLECTVEGTSNPNLYWYRQAAGRGLQLLFYSVGIGQISSEVPQNLSASRPQDRQFILSSKKLLLSDSGFYLCAWVTGTVYGYTFGSGTRLTVV.